Sequencing of this T cell receptor (beta chain) was carried out in a study of blood T cell repertoires in COVID-19. The overall study: Donors in the United States, Italy and Spain gave samples during acute or convalescent COVID-19. From T cells, B-cell-depleted T cells, or PBMCs came the material, which was cDNA or gDNA.

V was clipped by 4 bases and J by 9 bases; unmatched bases: 12. The germline V gene encodes CDR1 SGHRS and CDR2 YFSETQ. The CDR3 has 15 amino acids. This clone was counted between two and nine times. Original processing methods: Cell counts per sample came from amplifying reference gene primers. The table came from immunoSEQ multiplex PCR; TCRdb's copy has only in-frame clones and leaves some out. That table gives V, J and clone size, and the DNA gave D and trimming. The table records some 340,000 clones, around 80% of them present only once. The clonotype originates from a man aged 25-40 years with active or convalescent COVID-19. The rearrangement uses TRBV5-1 and TRBJ2-5; TRBD2 matches 10 bases. The material sequenced was peripheral blood. The CDR3 spells CASSMGTSAPGSQYF. As DNA, the CDR3 is TGCGCCAGCAGCATGGGGACTAGCGCCCCGGGGTCCCAGTACTTC.